A selection of T cell receptor beta chains follows, all from one sample in a study of technical replicates of blood from a handful of donors. Assay: immunoSEQ multiplex PCR; the TCRdb copy retains only in-frame clones and omits some. Among tens of thousands of clones listed, over 90% were seen once. What was sequenced was PBMCs. The origin of the receptors is a human donor in good health. Some clones in this sample may be carry-over from other donors' samples. The CDR3 runs from the conserved cysteine through the conserved F or W. A D gene is named only where the DNA matches it firmly. Expanded clones are given a class, and other clones once, few, many or no size at all.

. | TRBJ1-4 | TRBD1 | TRBV28 | CASSPGTQGSEKLFF | TGTGCCAGCAGTCCTGGCACACAGGGGAGTGAAAAACTGTTTTTT
. | TRBJ2-3 | . | TRBV5-1 | CASSLVAGSADTQYF | TGCGCCAGCAGCTTGGTCGCAGGGTCAGCAGATACGCAGTATTTT
. | TRBJ2-3 | . | TRBV5-1 | CASSGDYTQYF | TGCGCCAGCAGCGGGGACTATACGCAGTATTTT
few | TRBJ2-5 | TRBD1 | TRBV5-1 | CASSPGTGGETQYF | TGCGCCAGCAGCCCCGGGACAGGGGGAGAGACCCAGTACTTC
. | TRBJ2-7 | . | TRBV5-1 | CASSLGWAEGRLYF | TGCGCCAGCAGCTTGGGTTGGGCAGAGGGTCGGTTGTACTTC
. | TRBJ2-4 | . | TRBV18 | CASSPPRTATKNIQYF | TGTGCCAGCTCACCACCGAGGACAGCCACCAAAAACATTCAGTACTTC
. | TRBJ2-3 | . | TRBV11-3 | CASSPPGETDTQYF | TGTGCCAGCAGCCCACCGGGGGAGACAGATACGCAGTATTTT
. | TRBJ2-7 | TRBD1 | TRBV4-2 | CASSPTGTGYSEQYF | TGTGCCAGCAGCCCTACCGGGACAGGGTATTCCGAGCAGTACTTC
. | TRBJ1-5 | . | TRBV4-3 | CASSLFTVYGQPQHF | TGCGCCAGCAGCTTATTCACGGTCTATGGTCAGCCCCAGCATTTT
. | TRBJ2-5 | . | TRBV7-7 | CASSPSVPQETQYF | TGTGCCAGCAGCCCATCGGTGCCGCAAGAGACCCAGTACTTC
. | TRBJ2-1 | . | TRBV7-6 | CASSYRGNNEQFF | TGTGCCAGCAGCTATAGAGGGAACAATGAGCAGTTCTTC
. | TRBJ2-3 | TRBD2 | TRBV30 | CAWSTQRTSGISDTQYF | TGTGCCTGGAGTACTCAAAGGACTAGCGGGATTTCAGATACGCAGTATTTT
. | TRBJ2-3 | TRBD2 | TRBV11-3 | CASSLEGTSASRDTQYF | TGTGCCAGCAGCTTAGAAGGGACTAGCGCCTCGCGGGATACGCAGTATTTT
. | TRBJ2-2 | . | TRBV30 | CAWRRGPLNTGELFF | TGTGCCTGGAGAAGGGGTCCTCTCAACACCGGGGAGCTGTTTTTT
. | TRBJ2-5 | . | TRBV9 | CASSVAGWETQYF | TGTGCCAGCAGCGTCGCAGGTTGGGAGACCCAGTACTTC
. | TRBJ1-1 | . | TRBV19 | CASSKPAATEAFF | TGTGCCAGTAGTAAACCAGCGGCGACTGAAGCTTTCTTT
. | TRBJ2-2 | TRBD1 | TRBV10-3 | CAIRPGQGEAGELFF | TGTGCCATCAGACCGGGACAGGGGGAGGCCGGGGAGCTGTTTTTT
. | TRBJ1-2 | TRBD1 | TRBV19 | CASSIRDSAMRGYTF | TGTGCCAGTAGTATAAGGGACAGTGCAATGAGGGGCTACACCTTC
once | TRBJ2-3 | . | TRBV18 | CASSPVGGDTQYF | TGTGCCAGCTCACCAGTCGGCGGAGATACGCAGTATTTT
. | TRBJ1-3 | . | TRBV5-5 | CASSLTGSGNTIYF | TGTGCCAGCAGCCTAACAGGCTCTGGAAACACCATATATTTT
. | TRBJ1-6 | TRBD1 | TRBV10-3 | CAISERGLAPLHF | TGTGCCATCAGTGAAAGGGGGCTTGCCCCCCTCCACTTT
. | TRBJ2-7 | . | TRBV6-6 | CASSSNRDISYEQYF | TGTGCCAGCTCATCGAACCGGGACATTTCCTACGAGCAGTACTTC
. | TRBJ1-2 | . | TRBV19 | CASTTGTNGYTF | TGTGCCAGTACGACCGGGACTAATGGCTACACCTTC
. | TRBJ2-3 | TRBD2 | TRBV5-1 | CASSSGLAGTGTDTQYF | TGCGCCAGCAGCTCGGGACTAGCGGGGACGGGCACAGATACGCAGTATTTT
once | TRBJ2-1 | . | TRBV7-2 | CASSLALASSNEQFF | TGTGCCAGCAGCTTAGCGCTGGCGTCTAGCAATGAGCAGTTCTTC
. | TRBJ1-5 | . | TRBV7-9 | CASSLEGDQPQHF | TGTGCCAGCAGCTTAGAAGGAGATCAGCCCCAGCATTTT
. | TRBJ2-7 | . | TRBV7-2 | CASSLETGTHEQYF | TGTGCCAGCAGCTTAGAGACAGGAACCCACGAGCAGTACTTC